This entry concerns a single T cell receptor beta chain. This clonotype was counted between two and nine times. The antigen it recognizes is unknown. Base qualities are not recorded, but no much larger clone differs from it by a single base. Ficoll-Paque density gradient centrifugation was used to isolate PBMCs. V sheds 5 bases and J sheds 4 bases, leaving 17 bases between their ends. The CDR3 runs 14 residues from the cysteine to the phenylalanine. This entry keeps only the CDR3 DNA: 42 bases, framed from base 1. CDR1 SQVTM and CDR2 ANQGSEA were looked up in the germline V gene. This entry is derived from a study of T-cell memory formation after mild COVID-19 (dated by TCRdb to about 2021). Some background on the complete study: TCR sequence clusters from the two donors were largely donor specific. In two donors, T-cell clones that expanded and contracted after mild COVID-19 were followed by sequencing TCRalpha and TCRbeta repertoires longitudinally. The cohort was made up of two young adult volunteers, one female and one male, who were previously healthy.

Overall results and qualifications from the work: Contracting CD4+ clones appeared mostly in the CM and EM memory subsets, whereas CD8+ clones were enriched in EMRA. Whether the second-wave clones peaking on day 37 were SARS-CoV-2 specific was not confirmed. Clones that contracted from day 15 to 85 showed balanced CD4/CD8 phenotypes, whereas a second wave of clones that expanded from day 15 to 37 leaned towards CD4+. Some responding clones were detected in pre-infection memory, which suggested that pre-existing cross-reactive memory T cells had joined the SARS-CoV-2 response. Only a couple of mild cases were covered in the study, and larger cohorts including severe cases with pre-infection samples were considered necessary.

TCRdb shows the sequencer as Illumina NovaSeq 6000. TCRalpha and TCRbeta cDNA libraries were constructed by 5'RACE with constant-segment primers, with sample barcodes and unique molecular identifiers being introduced. Trizol reagent was used to extract RNA from every sample. Libraries were amplified in two PCR steps, with a second sample barcode and Illumina TruSeq adapters added in the second step. Sequencing of the libraries was done on an Illumina NovaSeq, producing 2 x 150 bp paired-end reads. In the source study's methods: Reads were demultiplexed and collapsed into UMI-guided consensus sequences with migec v1.2.7. Using mixcr v2.1.11, UMI consensuses were aligned to TRA and TRB V and J templates and then assembled into clonotypes. Expanded or contracted clonotypes were those called significant by both edgeR and NoisET, with noise models trained on biological replicates. For edgeR calls, the thresholds were a false discovery rate-adjusted p below 0.01 and a log2 fold-change of 1. PCA with hierarchical clustering of max-normalized trajectories of the 1000 most abundant clonotypes was used as exploratory dynamics analysis. Separately sequenced CD4+ and CD8+ repertoires were used to assign the CD4 or CD8 phenotype of responding clones. TCRdb reanalyzed the raw reads on its own, using fastp at Q25 for trimming and MiXCR for clone calling, and kept in-frame beta chains. Identical CDR3 protein sequences are pooled into one entry, listed with their most common genes and DNA. In this record, the V and J calls reflect TCRdb's handling and not the investigators' own analysis. Across this sample there are about 280,000 distinct CDR3 sequences, with under 8.5% seen only once. Approximately 22% of the sample comes from the top ten.

The clonotype comes from a man younger than 30 who had mild COVID-19 (a few samples of this study predate the infection). The sample titles of this study are shuffled in the database, so cell type and time point are left out; the donor was told from shared clones. Rearrangement joined TRBV29-1 to TRBJ2-5; TRBD1 is perhaps the D gene, given 7 matching bases. Sequenced sample: PBMCs or a T cell subset sorted from them (not recorded which). The CDR3: CSVQTGLEGETQYF. The bases are TGCAGCGTTCAGACAGGGTTGGAGGGAGAGACCCAGTACTTC.